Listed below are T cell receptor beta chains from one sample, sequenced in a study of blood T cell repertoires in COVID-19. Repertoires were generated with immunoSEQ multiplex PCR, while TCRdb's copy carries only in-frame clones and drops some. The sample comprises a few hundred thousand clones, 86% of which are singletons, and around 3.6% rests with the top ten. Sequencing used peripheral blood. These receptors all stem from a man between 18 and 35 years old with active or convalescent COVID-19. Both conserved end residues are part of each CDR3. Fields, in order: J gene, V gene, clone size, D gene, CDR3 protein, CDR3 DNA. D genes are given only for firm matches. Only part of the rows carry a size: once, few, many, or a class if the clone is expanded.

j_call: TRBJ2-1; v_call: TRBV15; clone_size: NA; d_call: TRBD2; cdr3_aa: CATSRGGDEQFF; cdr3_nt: TGTGCCACCAGCCGGGGGGGTGATGAGCAGTTCTTC
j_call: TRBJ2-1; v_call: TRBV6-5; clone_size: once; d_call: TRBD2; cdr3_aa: CASSYSITSGDNEQFF; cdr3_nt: TGTGCCAGCAGTTACTCCATAACTAGCGGGGACAATGAGCAGTTCTTC
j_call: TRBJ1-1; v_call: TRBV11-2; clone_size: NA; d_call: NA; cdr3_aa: CASSSQARNTEAFF; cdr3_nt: TGTGCCAGCAGCTCACAGGCCAGGAACACTGAAGCTTTCTTT
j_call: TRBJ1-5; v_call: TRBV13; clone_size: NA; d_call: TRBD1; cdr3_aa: CASSLGRGNKPQHF; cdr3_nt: TGTGCCAGCAGCTTGGGCAGGGGGAATAAACCCCAGCATTTT
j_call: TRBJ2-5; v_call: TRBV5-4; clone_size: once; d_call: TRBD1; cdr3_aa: CASSLGDRGYRETQYF; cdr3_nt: TGTGCCAGCAGCTTGGGAGACAGGGGATATAGAGAGACCCAGTACTTC
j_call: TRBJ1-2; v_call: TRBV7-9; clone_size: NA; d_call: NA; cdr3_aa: CASSLDEVSYGYTF; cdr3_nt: TGTGCCAGCAGCTTAGACGAGGTTTCCTATGGCTACACCTTC
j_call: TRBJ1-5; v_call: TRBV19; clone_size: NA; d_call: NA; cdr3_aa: CASSIGLSGGNQPQHF; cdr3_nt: TGTGCCAGTAGTATCGGACTCTCCGGAGGCAATCAGCCCCAGCATTTT
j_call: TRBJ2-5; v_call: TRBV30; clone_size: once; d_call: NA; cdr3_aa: CAYIPRGETQYF; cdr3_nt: TGTGCCTATATACCCAGGGGAGAGACCCAGTACTTC
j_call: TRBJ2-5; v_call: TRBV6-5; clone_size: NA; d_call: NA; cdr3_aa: CASSWGQITPQETQYF; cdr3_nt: TGTGCCAGCAGTTGGGGGCAAATCACTCCCCAAGAGACCCAGTACTTC
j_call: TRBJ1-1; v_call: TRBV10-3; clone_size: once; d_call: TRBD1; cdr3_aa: CAITRDRSNTEAFF; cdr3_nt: TGTGCCATCACGAGGGACAGATCGAACACTGAAGCTTTCTTT
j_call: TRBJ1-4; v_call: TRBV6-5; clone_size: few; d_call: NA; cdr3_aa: CASRRALNEKLFF; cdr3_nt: TGTGCCAGCAGGAGGGCCCTTAATGAAAAACTGTTTTTT
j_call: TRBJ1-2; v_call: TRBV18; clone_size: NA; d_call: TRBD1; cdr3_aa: CASSPEQGTSTNYGYTF; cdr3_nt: TGTGCCAGCTCACCAGAACAGGGGACCTCCACTAACTATGGCTACACCTTC
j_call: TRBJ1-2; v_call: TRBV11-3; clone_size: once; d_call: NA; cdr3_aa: CASSLDWSYGYTF; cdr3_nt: TGTGCCAGCAGCTTAGATTGGAGCTATGGCTACACCTTC
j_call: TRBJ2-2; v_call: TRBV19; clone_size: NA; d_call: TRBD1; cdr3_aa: CASSIDTDGTGGPGELFF; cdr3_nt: TGTGCCAGTAGTATAGATACTGACGGGACAGGGGGCCCCGGGGAGCTGTTTTTT
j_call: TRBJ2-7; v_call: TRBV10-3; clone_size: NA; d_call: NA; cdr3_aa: CAISEGQGGYEQYF; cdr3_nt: TGTGCCATCAGTGAAGGCCAGGGGGGCTACGAGCAGTACTTC
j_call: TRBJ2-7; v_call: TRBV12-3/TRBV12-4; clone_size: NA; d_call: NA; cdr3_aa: CASSYLSYEQYF; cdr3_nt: TGTGCCAGCAGTTATCTCTCCTACGAGCAGTACTTC
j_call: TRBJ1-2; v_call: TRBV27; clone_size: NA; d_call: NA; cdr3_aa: CASSSRTRQAANYGYTF; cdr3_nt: TGTGCCAGCAGTTCGAGGACGCGACAGGCCGCTAACTATGGCTACACCTTC
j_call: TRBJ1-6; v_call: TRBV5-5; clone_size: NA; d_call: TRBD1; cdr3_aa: CASSSIGRGHNSPLHF; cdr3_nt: TGTGCCAGCAGCTCCATTGGCAGGGGGCATAATTCACCCCTCCACTTT
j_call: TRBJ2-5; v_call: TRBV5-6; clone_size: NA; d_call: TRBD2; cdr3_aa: CASILAGLQETQYF; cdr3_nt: TGTGCCAGCATCCTAGCGGGGCTCCAAGAGACCCAGTACTTC
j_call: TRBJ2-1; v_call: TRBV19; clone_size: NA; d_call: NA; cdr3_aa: CASSRETSSFEQFF; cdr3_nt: TGTGCCAGTAGTAGAGAAACTAGCAGTTTTGAGCAGTTCTTC
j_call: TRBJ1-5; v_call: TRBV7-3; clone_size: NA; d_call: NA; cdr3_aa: CASSFVPRSTGRGQPQHF; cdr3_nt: TGTGCCAGCAGCTTCGTCCCTCGGAGTACGGGGAGAGGTCAGCCCCAGCATTTT
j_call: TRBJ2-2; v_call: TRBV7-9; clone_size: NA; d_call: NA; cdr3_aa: CASSQTPTSNTGELFF; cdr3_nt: TGTGCCAGCAGCCAGACACCTACCTCGAACACCGGGGAGCTGTTTTTT
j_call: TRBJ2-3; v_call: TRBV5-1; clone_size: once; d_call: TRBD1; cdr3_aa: CASSPGTVSTDTQYF; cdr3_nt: TGCGCCAGCAGCCCTGGGACAGTTAGCACAGATACGCAGTATTTT
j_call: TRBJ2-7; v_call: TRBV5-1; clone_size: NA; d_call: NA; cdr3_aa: CASSLVSRAVDEQYF; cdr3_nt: TGCGCCAGCAGCTTGGTTTCCAGGGCTGTGGACGAGCAGTACTTC
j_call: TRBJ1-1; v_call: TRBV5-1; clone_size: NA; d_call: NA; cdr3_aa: CATRTENTEAFF; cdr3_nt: TGCGCCACCAGGACAGAGAACACTGAAGCTTTCTTT
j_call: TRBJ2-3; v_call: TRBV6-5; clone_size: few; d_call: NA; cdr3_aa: CASRRGPSDTQYF; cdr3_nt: TGTGCCAGCCGGCGGGGGCCCTCAGATACGCAGTATTTT
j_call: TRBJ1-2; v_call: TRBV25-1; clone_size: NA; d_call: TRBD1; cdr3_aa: CASSVDRGPARYGYTF; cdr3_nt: TGTGCCAGCAGTGTTGACAGGGGACCCGCTCGGTATGGCTACACCTTC
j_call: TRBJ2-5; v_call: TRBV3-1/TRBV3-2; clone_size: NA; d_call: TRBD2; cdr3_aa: CASSHAGGGGTQYF; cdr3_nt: TGTGCCAGCAGCCATGCGGGGGGGGGAGGGACCCAGTACTTC
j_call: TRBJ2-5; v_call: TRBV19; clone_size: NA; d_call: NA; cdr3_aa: CASRLRLGTASTQYF; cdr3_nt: TGTGCCAGTAGACTCCGACTAGGAACAGCCTCAACCCAGTACTTC
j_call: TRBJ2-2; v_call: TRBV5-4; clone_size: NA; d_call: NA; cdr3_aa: CASSLGGQGNTGELFF; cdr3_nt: TGTGCCAGCAGCTTGGGAGGCCAGGGGAACACCGGGGAGCTGTTTTTT
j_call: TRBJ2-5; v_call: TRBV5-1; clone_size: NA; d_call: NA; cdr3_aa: CASGKAPQETQYF; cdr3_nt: TGCGCCAGCGGCAAAGCGCCTCAAGAGACCCAGTACTTC
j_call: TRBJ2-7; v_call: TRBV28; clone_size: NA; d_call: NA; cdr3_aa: CASQKASLSYEQYF; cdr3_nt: TGTGCCAGCCAGAAGGCTAGCCTCTCCTACGAGCAGTACTTC
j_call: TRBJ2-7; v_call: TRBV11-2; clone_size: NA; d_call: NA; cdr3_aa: CASSLGGWEQYF; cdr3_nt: TGTGCCAGCAGCTTAGGGGGCTGGGAGCAGTACTTC
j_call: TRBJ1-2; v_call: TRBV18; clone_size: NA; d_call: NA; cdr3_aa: CASSPDRDNYGYTF; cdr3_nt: TGTGCCAGCTCACCCGACAGAGATAACTATGGCTACACCTTC
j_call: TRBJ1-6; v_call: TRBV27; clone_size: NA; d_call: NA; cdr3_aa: CASSHGDLNNSPLHF; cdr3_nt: TGTGCCAGCAGCCACGGGGATTTAAATAATTCACCCCTCCACTTT
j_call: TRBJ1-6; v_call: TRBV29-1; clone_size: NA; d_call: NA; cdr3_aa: CSAATTGDSPLHF; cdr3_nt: TGCAGCGCCGCTACAACGGGGGATTCACCCCTCCACTTT
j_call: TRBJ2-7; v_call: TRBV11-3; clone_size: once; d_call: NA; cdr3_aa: CASSFSSYEQYF; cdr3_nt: TGTGCCAGCAGCTTCAGTTCCTACGAGCAGTACTTC